This T cell receptor beta chain emerged from a study of blood T cell repertoires in COVID-19. Looking at the study overall: Samples taken during acute and convalescent COVID-19 were collected in the United States, Italy and Spain. The analysed material was cDNA or gDNA that came from T cells, B-cell-depleted T cells, or PBMCs.

Per the germline V gene, CDR1 is ENHRY and CDR2 is SYGVKD. This CDR3 comprises 14 residues. V was shortened by 3 bases and J by 0 bases, with 6 bases between the two germline ends. Original processing methods: Researchers report that nucleated cell counts were estimated from reference gene primer amplification. Repertoires were generated with immunoSEQ multiplex PCR, while TCRdb's copy carries only in-frame clones and drops some. V and J calls and clone size are copied from that table; D and trimming were computed from the DNA. The sample consists of 120,000 or so clones, roughly nine tenths of them appearing once.

The V call is TRBV10-3, the J call TRBJ1-3; D is undetermined. The source of this sequence is a human donor in a cohort sampled during active COVID-19. Sequenced material: peripheral blood. CDR3 sequence (DNA): TGTGCCATCAGTGACCGGAGCTCTGGAAACACCATATATTTT. It specifies CAISDRSSGNTIYF.